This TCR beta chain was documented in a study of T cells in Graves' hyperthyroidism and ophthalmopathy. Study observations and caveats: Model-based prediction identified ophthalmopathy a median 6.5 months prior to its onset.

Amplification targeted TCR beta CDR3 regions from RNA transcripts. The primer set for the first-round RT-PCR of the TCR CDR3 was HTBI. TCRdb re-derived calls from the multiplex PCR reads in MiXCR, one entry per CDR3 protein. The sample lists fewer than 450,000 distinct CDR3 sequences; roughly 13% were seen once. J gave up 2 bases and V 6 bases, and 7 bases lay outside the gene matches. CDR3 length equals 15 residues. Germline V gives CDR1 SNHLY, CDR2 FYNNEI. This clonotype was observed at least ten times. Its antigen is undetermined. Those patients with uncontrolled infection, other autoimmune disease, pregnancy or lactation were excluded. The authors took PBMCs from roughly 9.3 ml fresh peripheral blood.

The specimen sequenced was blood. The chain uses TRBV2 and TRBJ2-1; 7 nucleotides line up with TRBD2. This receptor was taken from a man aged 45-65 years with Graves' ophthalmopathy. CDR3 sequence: CASRVQAGTYNEQFF. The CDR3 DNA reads TGTGCCAGCAGGGTTCAAGCGGGGACCTACAATGAGCAGTTCTTC. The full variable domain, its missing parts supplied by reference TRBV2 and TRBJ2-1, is EPEVTQTPSHQVTQMGQEVILRCVPISNHLYFYWYRQILGQKVEFLVSFYNNEISEKSEIFDDQFSVERPDGSNFTLKIRSTKLEDSAMYFCASRVQAGTYNEQFFGPGTRLTVL.